This passage covers 11 T cell receptor beta chains from one sample sequenced in a study of identical twins. TCRdb re-called the 5' RACE reads through MiXCR, storing one row per CDR3 protein. The data contain about 890,000 distinct CDR3 sequences, over 9% of them singletons. The data also belong to a second study, concerning yellow fever vaccine responses in identical twins.

The sequenced material came from PBMCs. These TCRs come from a woman in her late teens or twenties in good health.

The rearrangement links TRBV24-1 to TRBJ1-5, with 9 bases that match TRBD1. V trimming: 3 bases; J trimming: 7 bases; junction bases outside the gene matches: 12. The germline CDR1 and CDR2 sequences are KGHDR and SFDVKD. This CDR3 is 17 amino acids long. CDR3 region: CATSDPQDRGSRQPQHF. For the CDR3, the DNA is TGTGCCACCAGTGATCCTCAGGACAGGGGATCTCGGCAGCCCCAGCATTTT.

This clonotype was seen more than once but under ten times. This rearrangement joins TRBV2 to TRBJ1-4; a possible D gene is TRBD1 (6 bases). Germline CDR1 SNHLY, CDR2 FYNNEI. The CDR3 runs 17 residues. V was pared by 4 bases and J by 0 bases, with 15 bases between. The CDR3 loop reads CASSGPRDTATNEKLFF. DNA for the CDR3: TGTGCCAGCAGTGGGCCACGGGACACAGCAACTAATGAAAAACTGTTTTTT. Based on the CDR3 plus reference TRBV2 and TRBJ1-4, the full variable domain is EPEVTQTPSHQVTQMGQEVILRCVPISNHLYFYWYRQILGQKVEFLVSFYNNEISEKSEIFDDQFSVERPDGSNFTLKIRSTKLEDSAMYFCASSGPRDTATNEKLFFGSGTQLSVL.

The CDR3 sequence: CASSQGGRPIYEQYF. The CDR3 bases are TGTGCCAGCAGCCAAGGCGGGAGACCGATCTACGAGCAGTACTTC. The rearrangement uses TRBV3-1 and TRBJ2-7; 7 bases are shared with TRBD2. CDR1 is LGHDT and CDR2 is YNNKEL in the germline V gene (reference sequence). This CDR3 spans 15 amino acids. After removal of 1 base from V and 3 bases from J, the junction contained 6 bases not matched to a gene.

The CDR3, as DNA: TGTGCCACCAGTGACGGGCGGGTATCCTACAATGAGCAGTTCTTC. Amino acid sequence: CATSDGRVSYNEQFF. The chain couples TRBV24-1 to TRBJ2-1; perhaps TRBD2 as D (5 bases). Trimming shortened V by 4 bases and J by 1 base, and 10 bases separated the two germline ends. Germline lookup yields CDR1 KGHDR and CDR2 SFDVKD. CDR3 length equals 15 residues.

The chain links TRBV7-7 to TRBJ2-1; no definite D call. Germline V CDR1 and CDR2: SSHAT, FNYEAQ (reference sequence). This CDR3 comprises 13 residues. Between the trimmed V and J ends, which lost 4 bases and 5 bases, there was a span of 9 bases. Written as DNA, the CDR3 is TGTGCCAGCAGCTATAGGAAGAACAATGAGCAGTTCTTC. It yields the protein CASSYRKNNEQFF.

This clonotype was seen repeatedly, ten times or more. V and J are TRBV10-3 and TRBJ2-3; 8 positions agree with TRBD2. Germline CDR1 and CDR2: ENHRY and SYGVKD. This CDR3 is 17 amino acids long. Germline trimming cut 4 bases from V and 0 bases from J; bases unmatched to any gene: 9. CDR3 amino acids: CAISVSQAGASTDTQYF. The CDR3 nucleotides are TGTGCCATCAGTGTGTCTCAAGCGGGGGCTAGCACAGATACGCAGTATTTT.

In its sample, this clonotype was seen a few times. The rearrangement joins TRBV15 to TRBJ2-7; D is unresolved. The CDR3 contains 13 residues. V was cut by 2 bases and J by 3 bases, with 8 bases left in between. CDR1 is LNHNV and CDR2 is YYDKDF in the germline V gene (reference sequence). The DNA for the CDR3 is TGTGCCACCAGCAGACTCCCGGACTACGAGCAGTACTTC. Its translation: CATSRLPDYEQYF.

The chain couples TRBV27 to TRBJ1-3; 10 bases align to TRBD1. The CDR3 totals 15 residues. CDR1 and CDR2 from the germline V gene are MNHEY and SMNVEV (reference sequence). V dropped 4 bases and J dropped 7; count of bases not matched to a gene: 7. The CDR3 reads CASSSDRTGGNTIYF. CDR3 in DNA: TGTGCCAGCAGTTCAGATCGGACAGGGGGGAACACCATATATTTT.

The V and J genes are TRBV7-9 and TRBJ1-2; TRBD1 matches 12 bases. The germline CDR1 and CDR2 sequences are SEHNR and FQNEAQ (reference sequence). CDR3 length: 16 amino acids. The V gene end was trimmed by 6 bases and the J gene end by 3 bases; junction bases not matched to a gene: 8. Written as DNA, the CDR3 is TGTGCCAGCAGTCAACCCCGGGACAGGGGGCACTATGGCTACACCTTC. This encodes CASSQPRDRGHYGYTF.

This clonotype was recorded a few times. J is TRBJ1-6 and V is TRBV20-1; 9 nucleotides match TRBD1. CDR3 size: 14 residues. Germline loops: CDR1 DFQATT, CDR2 SNEGSKA (reference sequence). Trimming took 4 bases from V and 8 from J; bases not matched to a gene: 6. The CDR3 DNA sequence: TGCAGTGCTACTTTGGGGACAGGGTATTCACCCCTCCACTTT. Amino acid sequence: CSATLGTGYSPLHF.

This clonotype showed up just a few times. The V and J genes are TRBV24-1 and TRBJ1-5; maybe TRBD1 (6 bases). Germline assignment: CDR1 KGHDR and CDR2 SFDVKD. Trimming stripped 5 bases from V and 7 bases from J, with 14 bases between. This CDR3 has 14 residues. The CDR3 DNA reads as TGTGCCACCAGTGCGCAGGGGACTTCGCAGCCCCAGCATTTT. The encoded protein is CATSAQGTSQPQHF.